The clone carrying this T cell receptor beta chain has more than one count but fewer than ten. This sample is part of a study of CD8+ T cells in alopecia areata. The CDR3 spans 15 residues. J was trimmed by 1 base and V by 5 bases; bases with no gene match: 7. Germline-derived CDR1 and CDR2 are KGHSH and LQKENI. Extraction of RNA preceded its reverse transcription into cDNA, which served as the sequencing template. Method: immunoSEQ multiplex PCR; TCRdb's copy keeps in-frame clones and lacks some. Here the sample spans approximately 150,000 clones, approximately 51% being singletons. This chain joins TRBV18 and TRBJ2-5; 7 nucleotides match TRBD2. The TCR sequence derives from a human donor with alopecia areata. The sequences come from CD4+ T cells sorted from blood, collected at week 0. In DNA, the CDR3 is TGTGCCAGCTCAACTCAAGCGGGGCCCCAAGAGACCCAGTACTTC. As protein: CASSTQAGPQETQYF.